Each of the 30 T cell receptor beta chains below was sequenced from the same sample in a study of blood T cell repertoires in COVID-19. Sequenced by immunoSEQ multiplex PCR; TCRdb stores in-frame clones only, minus some. The sample contains fewer than 350,000 clones, around 87% of which appear only once. The sample consisted of peripheral blood. Source of these receptors: a woman aged 25 to 39 who had recovered from COVID-19.

The chain is built from TRBV2 and TRBJ1-2; tentative D call: TRBD1 (5 bases). The V and J ends lost 4 bases and 4 bases respectively, with 16 bases between them. CDR1 is SNHLY and CDR2 is FYNNEI in the germline V gene. The CDR3 runs to 15 residues. The CDR3 bases are TGTGCCAGCAGTGCACCAGTGGGGCGCGGCTATGGCTACACCTTC. It codes for CASSAPVGRGYGYTF. Full variable domain (remainder filled in from reference TRBV2 and TRBJ1-2): EPEVTQTPSHQVTQMGQEVILRCVPISNHLYFYWYRQILGQKVEFLVSFYNNEISEKSEIFDDQFSVERPDGSNFTLKIRSTKLEDSAMYFCASSAPVGRGYGYTFGSGTRLTVV.

The V call is TRBV11-2, the J call TRBJ1-6, with 9 bases fitting TRBD1. V gave up 4 bases and J gave up 5 bases; unmatched junction bases: 0. The germline gives CDR1 SGHAT, CDR2 FQNNGV. This CDR3 contains 14 residues. This CDR3 reads CASSWTGDNSPLHF. The CDR3 region has the DNA TGTGCCAGCAGCTGGACAGGGGATAATTCACCCCTCCACTTT.

V gene TRBV29-1 combines with J gene TRBJ2-1; D unresolved. The CDR3 consists of 12 residues. Trimming pared 7 bases from V and 8 bases from J, leaving 15 bases between. Germline values: CDR1 SQVTM, CDR2 ANQGSEA. The CDR3 coding sequence is TGCAGCGCCCCAGGCGCCAACGATGAGCAGTTCTTC. It specifies CSAPGANDEQFF.

This rearrangement joins TRBV7-2 to TRBJ1-1; 8 bases are a match to TRBD1. The germline CDR1 and CDR2 sequences are SGHTA and FQGNSA. CDR3 length: 13 residues. V lost 4 bases, J lost 7 bases, and 5 bases stayed unmatched. CDR3 in amino acids: CASSSTGVNEAFF. The CDR3 nucleotides are TGTGCCAGCAGCTCGACAGGGGTCAATGAAGCTTTCTTT.

This clone was counted only a few times. This CDR3 is CASSENGAYEQYF. The DNA of the CDR3 is TGTGCCAGCTCGGAAAACGGGGCCTACGAGCAGTACTTC. The gene calls are TRBV18 and TRBJ2-7; maybe TRBD2 (5 bases). The CDR3 is 13 amino acids. The germline V gene has CDR1 KGHSH and CDR2 LQKENI. Trimming cost V 6 bases and J 2 bases, with 11 bases left between them.

This clone came up once. The chain employs TRBV4-2 and TRBJ1-6; 7 bases align to TRBD1. V shed 0 bases and J 10 bases; nucleotides not matched to a gene: 15. The germline CDR1 and CDR2 sequences are LGHNA and YNFKEQ. CDR3 size: 18 residues. The CDR3 DNA is TGTGCCAGCAGCCAAGATGGAGCTTTTGGGACAGTAGGGTCACCCCTCCACTTT. Amino acid sequence: CASSQDGAFGTVGSPLHF.

J is TRBJ2-6 and V is TRBV5-4, with 8 bases identical to TRBD1. Germline CDR1 reads SGHNT; CDR2 reads YYREEE (reference sequence). The CDR3 sequence is 16 residues long. Trimming cost V 4 bases and J 2 bases; bases outside gene matches: 5. The CDR3, as DNA: TGTGCCAGCAGCCCGGGACAGGCACCTGGGGCCAACGTCCTGACTTTC. Translated, it gives CASSPGQAPGANVLTF.

This chain uses TRBV19 with TRBJ2-1; 7 bases match TRBD2. This CDR3 comprises 16 residues. The V gene's germline CDR1 is LNHDA and CDR2 SQIVND (reference sequence). Trimming at V came to 5 bases and at J to 8 bases, leaving 15 bases not matched to a gene. In DNA form, the CDR3 reads TGTGCCAGTAGTGTCCCGGGACTAACTCGAACGGATGAGCAGTTCTTC. It is translated as CASSVPGLTRTDEQFF.

The count of this clone is one. The chain uses TRBV7-9 and TRBJ1-5; TRBD1 might be the D (6 bases). CDR1 and CDR2 (germline): SEHNR, FQNEAQ (reference sequence). Trimming removed 5 bases at V and 6 bases at J, with 8 bases between. This CDR3 has 12 amino acids. Here the CDR3 reads CASSQGGQPQHF. Written as DNA, the CDR3 is TGTGCCAGCAGCCAAGGGGGTCAGCCCCAGCATTTT.

The V gene is TRBV7-2, the J gene TRBJ2-4, with D tentatively TRBD2 (6 bases). The germline CDR1 and CDR2 sequences are SGHTA and FQGNSA. V dropped 5 bases and J dropped 3 bases, with 11 bases sitting between them. This CDR3 contains 14 residues. The CDR3 nucleotides read TGTGCCAGCAGCCCCAGGACTAACAAAAACATTCAGTACTTC. Protein sequence: CASSPRTNKNIQYF.

V and J are TRBV6-6 and TRBJ2-7; TRBD2 matches 7 bases. The CDR3 sequence is 13 residues long. Losses at the gene ends were 7 bases for V and 9 bases for J; bases not matched to a gene: 12. Germline V gives CDR1 MNHNY, CDR2 SVGAGI (reference sequence). CDR3 in amino acids: CASTDGGGQGQYF. The CDR3 DNA follows: TGTGCCAGCACCGATGGGGGAGGGCAGGGGCAGTACTTC.

This clone was detected only once. The J gene is TRBJ1-1, the V gene TRBV3-1 (or the pseudogene TRBV3-2); D may be TRBD1 (6 bases). The germline gives CDR1 LGHDT, CDR2 YNNKEL (reference sequence). With 7 bases removed from V and 1 base from J, the gap between germline ends came to 13 bases. The CDR3 has 14 amino acids. In DNA form, the CDR3 reads TGTGCCAGCAAACAGGGTATGGGGAACACTGAAGCTTTCTTT. This codes for CASKQGMGNTEAFF.

This clone was seen just once. The chain uses TRBV4-1 and TRBJ1-1; D is unresolved. The V gene's germline CDR1 is MGHRA and CDR2 YSYEKL. Trimming pared 3 bases from V and 3 bases from J, leaving 26 bases between. The CDR3 loop spans 19 amino acids. This CDR3 is CASSQKEFRQGRDDTEAFF. The CDR3 DNA reads as TGCGCCAGCAGCCAGAAGGAATTCAGACAAGGGAGAGATGACACTGAAGCTTTCTTT.

This chain connects TRBV6-5 to TRBJ2-1; D uncertain. This CDR3 comprises 13 residues. With 4 bases removed from V and 7 bases from J, the gap between germline ends came to 11 bases. Per germline, CDR1 MNHEY and CDR2 SVGAGI. CDR3 amino acids: CASSSSLINEQFF. The CDR3 DNA reads as TGTGCCAGCAGTTCGAGCCTTATTAATGAGCAGTTCTTC.

The gene calls are TRBV6-2 or TRBV6-3 and TRBJ2-1; D is ambiguous. CDR1 is MNHEY and CDR2 is SVGEGT in the germline V gene. CDR3 length: 15 residues. V dropped 4 bases and J dropped 3 bases, with 13 bases sitting between them. The CDR3, as DNA: TGTGCCAGCAGTTCTCTCAAGCTTGGCTACAATGAGCAGTTCTTC. Protein: CASSSLKLGYNEQFF.

This clone has only one observation. The chain links TRBV6-1 to TRBJ2-6; D gene ambiguous. CDR3 size: 17 residues. Germline V gives CDR1 MNHNS, CDR2 SASEGT. Trimming removed 0 bases from V and 2 bases from J, with 11 bases in between. The CDR3 bases are TGTGCCAGCAGTGAAGCGCTTCGGCAGGCTGGGGCCAACGTCCTGACTTTC. As protein: CASSEALRQAGANVLTF.

The V call is TRBV5-6, the J call TRBJ2-3; D might be TRBD2 (5 bases). Trimming removed 4 bases at V and 3 bases at J, with 12 bases between. CDR3 length: 14 amino acids. Germline CDR1 SGHDT, CDR2 YYEEEE. The CDR3 region is CASSRRDRTDTQYF. The CDR3 DNA reads TGTGCCAGCAGCCGACGGGATAGGACAGATACGCAGTATTTT.

The gene calls are TRBV2 and TRBJ2-7, with 8 bases lining up with TRBD1. The V gene end was trimmed by 6 bases and the J gene end by 6 bases; junction bases not matched to a gene: 1. This CDR3 has 11 amino acids. The germline V gene has CDR1 SNHLY and CDR2 FYNNEI. The CDR3 loop reads CASRDRVEQYF. The CDR3, as DNA: TGTGCCAGCAGGGACAGGGTCGAGCAGTACTTC.

The rearrangement links TRBV6-2 or TRBV6-3 to TRBJ1-2; tentative D call: TRBD1 (6 bases). Germline CDR1 reads MNHEY; CDR2 reads SVGEGT. V lost 2 bases to trimming and J lost 11 bases, with 12 bases between them. The CDR3 contains 12 residues. The CDR3 region has the DNA TGTGCCAGCAGTTACCAGGACAGACTTTACACCTTC. Translation: CASSYQDRLYTF.

The chain has TRBV6-2 or TRBV6-3 and TRBJ2-2, with 8 nucleotides matching TRBD1. CDR3 length: 15 amino acids. With 2 bases clipped from V and 2 bases from J, the junction kept 1 base outside the gene matches. The germline V gene encodes CDR1 MNHEY and CDR2 SVGEGT. CDR3 bases: TGTGCCAGCAGTTACGGGACAGGAAACACCGGGGAGCTGTTTTTT. This codes for CASSYGTGNTGELFF.

The rearrangement links TRBV28 to TRBJ2-1; 7 bases match TRBD2. Germline values: CDR1 MDHEN, CDR2 SYDVKM. The length of the CDR3 is 16 residues. J was trimmed by 8 bases and V by 3 bases; bases with no gene match: 13. CDR3 coding DNA: TGTGCCAGCAGTTTTTTCTCCCCGGGAGGTACGGATGAGCAGTTCTTC. Translated, it gives CASSFFSPGGTDEQFF.

This clone has more than one count but fewer than ten. The chain combines TRBV7-2 with TRBJ1-5; D is ambiguous. V dropped 4 bases and J dropped 0 bases, with 10 bases sitting between them. Germline CDR1 and CDR2: SGHTA and FQGNSA. The CDR3 is made up of 15 amino acids. The CDR3 here is CASSYTVYSNQPQHF. The CDR3 nucleotides are TGTGCCAGCAGCTATACAGTTTATAGCAATCAGCCCCAGCATTTT. Together with reference TRBV7-2 and TRBJ1-5, the CDR3 gives the full variable domain: GAGVSQSPSNKVTEKGKDVELRCDPISGHTALYWYRQSLGQGLEFLIYFQGNSAPDKSGLPSDRFSAERTGGSVSTLTIQRTQQEDSAVYLCASSYTVYSNQPQHFGDGTRLSIL.

The chain combines TRBV7-9 with TRBJ1-3; D is uncertain. Germline CDR1 SEHNR, CDR2 FQNEAQ (reference sequence). CDR3 length equals 16 residues. The V end lost 0 bases, the J end lost 1 base, and 10 bases lay between the germline ends. Here the CDR3 reads CASSLAIQRSGNTIYF. The CDR3 DNA reads TGTGCCAGCAGCTTAGCGATCCAGAGGTCTGGAAACACCATATATTTT.

The chain is built from TRBV20-1 and TRBJ2-7, with TRBD1 as a possible D gene (6 bases). Germline assignment: CDR1 DFQATT and CDR2 SNEGSKA (reference sequence). CDR3 length equals 11 residues. Trimming left V 6 bases short and J 6 bases short, with 12 bases between. The CDR3 spells CSAKRGSEQYF. The CDR3 coding sequence is TGCAGTGCAAAAAGGGGGTCCGAGCAGTACTTC.

The chain carries TRBV19 and TRBJ2-2, with D possibly TRBD2 on 5 matching bases. Germline lookup yields CDR1 LNHDA and CDR2 SQIVND (reference sequence). The length of the CDR3 is 17 residues. V was shortened by 4 bases and J by 4 bases, with 19 bases between the two germline ends. The CDR3 loop is CASSRDLSGPGTGELFF. CDR3 sequence (DNA): TGTGCCAGTAGTAGGGATTTGAGCGGCCCGGGCACCGGGGAGCTGTTTTTT.

The chain joins TRBV19 to TRBJ2-7, with D tentatively TRBD1 (6 bases). Germline CDR1 LNHDA, CDR2 SQIVND (reference sequence). The length of the CDR3 is 14 residues. V lost 2 bases, J lost 7 bases, and 15 bases lay in between. The chain's CDR3 is CASSIRQGLDEQYF. CDR3 nucleotide sequence: TGTGCCAGTAGTATAAGGCAGGGGTTGGATGAGCAGTACTTC.

This chain connects TRBV18 to TRBJ2-7; 11 bases match TRBD2. J gave up 2 bases and V 2 bases, and 2 bases lay outside the gene matches. The CDR3 is made up of 15 amino acids. Germline V gene data show CDR1 as KGHSH and CDR2 as LQKENI. CDR3 residues: CASSPTTSGAYEQYF. CDR3 DNA: TGTGCCAGCTCACCAACGACTAGCGGGGCCTACGAGCAGTACTTC.

The CDR3 spells CASKPYNTEAFF. The CDR3 DNA reads TGTGCCAGCAAACCCTATAACACTGAAGCTTTCTTT. V is TRBV11-2 and J is TRBJ1-1; D is unresolved. V was clipped by 7 bases and J by 2 bases, with 8 bases between them. Germline V CDR1 and CDR2: SGHAT, FQNNGV. The CDR3 contains 12 residues.

The chain links TRBV3-1 (or the pseudogene TRBV3-2) to TRBJ2-3, with 9 bases aligning to TRBD1. The CDR3 has 17 residues. The germline V gene encodes CDR1 LGHDT and CDR2 YNNKEL (reference sequence). The V and J ends lost 2 bases and 3 bases, in that order; junction bases with no gene match: 9. The CDR3 region has the DNA TGTGCCAGCAGCCAACATGAGGGACAGGGCTTTACAGATACGCAGTATTTT. It yields the protein CASSQHEGQGFTDTQYF.

This clone was seen only once. V usage is TRBV3-1 (or the pseudogene TRBV3-2) and J usage is TRBJ1-1, with D possibly TRBD1 on 5 matching bases. Trimming shortened V by 4 bases and J by 1 base, and 10 bases separated the two germline ends. Germline CDR1 LGHDT, CDR2 YNNKEL (reference sequence). This CDR3 region has 14 residues. This CDR3 is CASSPKTGNTEAFF. The CDR3 DNA is TGTGCCAGCAGCCCCAAAACAGGGAACACTGAAGCTTTCTTT.